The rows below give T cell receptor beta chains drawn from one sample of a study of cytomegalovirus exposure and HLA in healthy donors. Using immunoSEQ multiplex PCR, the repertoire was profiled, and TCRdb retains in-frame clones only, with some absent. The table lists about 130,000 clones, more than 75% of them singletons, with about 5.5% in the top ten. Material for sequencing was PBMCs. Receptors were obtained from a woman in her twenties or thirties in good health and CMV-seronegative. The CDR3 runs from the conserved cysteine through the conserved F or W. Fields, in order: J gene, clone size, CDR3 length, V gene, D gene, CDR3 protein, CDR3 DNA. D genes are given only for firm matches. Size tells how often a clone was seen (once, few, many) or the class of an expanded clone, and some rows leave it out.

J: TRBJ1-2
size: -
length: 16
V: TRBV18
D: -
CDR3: CASSGGTGSSPHGYTF
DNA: TGTGCCAGCTCAGGCGGAACAGGTTCCAGTCCTCATGGCTACACCTTC

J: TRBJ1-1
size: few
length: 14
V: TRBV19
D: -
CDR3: CASSPGGVNTEAFF
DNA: TGTGCCAGTAGTCCAGGAGGGGTGAACACTGAAGCTTTCTTT

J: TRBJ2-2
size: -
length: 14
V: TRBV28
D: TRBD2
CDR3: CASRRAGVTGELFF
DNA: TGTGCCAGCCGGAGGGCGGGAGTTACCGGGGAGCTGTTTTTT

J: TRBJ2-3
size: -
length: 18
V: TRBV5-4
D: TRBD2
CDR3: CASSLFPSGGSPTDTQYF
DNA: TGTGCCAGCAGCTTGTTCCCTAGCGGGGGTTCCCCCACAGATACGCAGTATTTT

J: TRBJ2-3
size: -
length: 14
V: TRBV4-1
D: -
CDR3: CASSQVPGTDTQYF
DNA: TGCGCCAGCAGCCAAGTCCCCGGCACAGATACGCAGTATTTT

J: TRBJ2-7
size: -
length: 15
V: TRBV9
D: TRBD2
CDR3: CASSVATSGIYEQYF
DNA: TGTGCCAGCAGCGTAGCTACTAGCGGGATTTACGAGCAGTACTTC

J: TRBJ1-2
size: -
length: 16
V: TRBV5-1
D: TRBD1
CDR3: CASSQKDWTGEDGYTF
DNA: TGCGCCAGCAGCCAAAAAGACTGGACAGGGGAGGATGGCTACACCTTC

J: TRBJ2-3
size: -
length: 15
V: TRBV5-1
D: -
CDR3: CASSVSGSSTDTQYF
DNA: TGCGCCAGCAGCGTTAGCGGTTCTAGCACAGATACGCAGTATTTT

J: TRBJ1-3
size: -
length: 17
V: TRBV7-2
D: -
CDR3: CASTSPGGRGRGNTIYF
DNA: TGTGCCAGCACCTCACCCGGAGGCAGGGGCCGCGGAAACACCATATATTTT

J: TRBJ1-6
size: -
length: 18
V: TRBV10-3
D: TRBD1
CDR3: CAISARTGGKIYNSPLHF
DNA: TGTGCCATCAGTGCCCGGACAGGGGGGAAAATCTATAATTCACCCCTCCACTTT

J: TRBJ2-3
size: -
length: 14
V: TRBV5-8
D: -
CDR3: CASSGGGGPDTQYF
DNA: TGTGCCAGCAGTGGGGGCGGGGGACCAGATACGCAGTATTTT

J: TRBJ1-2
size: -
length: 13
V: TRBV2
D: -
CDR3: CASAGGPASGYTF
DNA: TGTGCCAGCGCGGGGGGGCCGGCTTCTGGCTACACCTTC

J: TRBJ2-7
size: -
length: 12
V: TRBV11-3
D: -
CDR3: CASSDSSYEQYF
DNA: TGTGCCAGCAGCGACAGCTCCTACGAGCAGTACTTC

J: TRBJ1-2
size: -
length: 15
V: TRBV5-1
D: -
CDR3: CASSTDPWSNYGYTF
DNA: TGCGCCAGCAGCACCGACCCCTGGAGTAACTATGGCTACACCTTC

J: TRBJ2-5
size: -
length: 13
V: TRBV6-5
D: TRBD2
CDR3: CAASGGPRETQYF
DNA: TGTGCCGCCAGCGGGGGACCGAGGGAGACCCAGTACTTC

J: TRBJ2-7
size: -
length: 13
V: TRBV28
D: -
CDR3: CASSAGASYEQYF
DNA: TGTGCCAGCAGCGCAGGGGCCTCCTACGAGCAGTACTTC

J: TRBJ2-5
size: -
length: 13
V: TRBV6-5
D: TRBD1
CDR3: CASRGTDQETQYF
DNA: TGTGCCAGCAGAGGGACAGATCAAGAGACCCAGTACTTC

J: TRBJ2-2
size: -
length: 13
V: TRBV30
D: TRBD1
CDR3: CAWTDRGSGELFF
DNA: TGTGCCTGGACAGACAGGGGGTCCGGGGAGCTGTTTTTT

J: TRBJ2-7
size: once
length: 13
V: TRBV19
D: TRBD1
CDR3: CASSITGQGEQYF
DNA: TGTGCCAGTAGTATCACCGGACAGGGAGAGCAGTACTTC

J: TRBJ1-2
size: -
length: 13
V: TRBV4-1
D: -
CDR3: CASSQATAYGYTF
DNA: TGCGCCAGCAGCCAAGCGACAGCCTATGGCTACACCTTC

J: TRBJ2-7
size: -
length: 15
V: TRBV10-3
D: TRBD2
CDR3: CAISGGGSSVYEQYF
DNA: TGTGCCATCAGTGGGGGCGGGAGTAGTGTCTACGAGCAGTACTTC

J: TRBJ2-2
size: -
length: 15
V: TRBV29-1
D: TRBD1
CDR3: CSVEDRQGAVGELFF
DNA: TGCAGCGTTGAAGATCGGCAGGGGGCCGTCGGGGAGCTGTTTTTT

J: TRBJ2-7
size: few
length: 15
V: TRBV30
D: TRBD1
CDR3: CAWSTTGTGKYEQYF
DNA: TGTGCCTGGAGCACAACCGGGACAGGGAAATACGAGCAGTACTTC

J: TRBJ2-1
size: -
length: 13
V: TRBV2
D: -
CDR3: CASTAGSYNEQFF
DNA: TGTGCCAGCACGGCGGGCTCCTACAATGAGCAGTTCTTC

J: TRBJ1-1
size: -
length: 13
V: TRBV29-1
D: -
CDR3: CSVERPLNTEAFF
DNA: TGCAGCGTTGAACGTCCCCTTAACACTGAAGCTTTCTTT

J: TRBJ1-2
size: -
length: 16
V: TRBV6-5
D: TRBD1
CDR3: CASSYLRTGGGYGYTF
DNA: TGTGCCAGCAGTTACTTAAGGACAGGGGGCGGCTATGGCTACACCTTC

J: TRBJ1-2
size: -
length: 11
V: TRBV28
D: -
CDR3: CASSSTAGYTF
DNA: TGTGCCAGCAGTTCGACAGCGGGCTACACCTTC

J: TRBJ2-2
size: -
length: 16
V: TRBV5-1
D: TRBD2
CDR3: CASSSGERGWTGELFF
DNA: TGCGCCAGCAGCTCGGGGGAGCGGGGATGGACCGGGGAGCTGTTTTTT

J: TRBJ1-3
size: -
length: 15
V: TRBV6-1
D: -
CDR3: CASRPPGTLGNTIYF
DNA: TGTGCCAGCAGACCCCCCGGGACATTAGGAAACACCATATATTTT

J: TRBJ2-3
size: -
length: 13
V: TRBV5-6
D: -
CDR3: CASSLPGTDTQYF
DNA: TGTGCCAGCAGCTTGCCGGGCACAGATACGCAGTATTTT

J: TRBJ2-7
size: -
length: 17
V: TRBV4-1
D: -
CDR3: CASSQDPGQGSTYEQYF
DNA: TGCGCCAGCAGCCAAGATCCAGGACAAGGGTCCACCTACGAGCAGTACTTC

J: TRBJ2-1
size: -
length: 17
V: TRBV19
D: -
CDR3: CASSILSGPLSYNEQFF
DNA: TGTGCCAGTAGTATATTGAGCGGGCCTCTCTCCTACAATGAGCAGTTCTTC

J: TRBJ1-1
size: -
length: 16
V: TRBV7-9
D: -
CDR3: CASSLGSNSWATEAFF
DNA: TGTGCCAGCAGCTTAGGATCGAACTCTTGGGCAACTGAAGCTTTCTTT

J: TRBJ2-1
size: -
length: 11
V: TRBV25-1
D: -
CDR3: CASGRVDEQFF
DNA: TGTGCCAGCGGCAGGGTAGATGAGCAGTTCTTC

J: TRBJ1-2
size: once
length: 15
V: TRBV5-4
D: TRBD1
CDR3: CASSLGDRANYGYTF
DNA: TGTGCCAGCAGCTTGGGGGACAGGGCCAACTATGGCTACACCTTC

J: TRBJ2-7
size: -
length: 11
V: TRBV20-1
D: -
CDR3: CSATRTYEQYF
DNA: TGCAGTGCTACCAGGACCTACGAGCAGTACTTC

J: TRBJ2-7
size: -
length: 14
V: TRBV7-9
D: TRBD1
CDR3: CASSLVRDRVEQYF
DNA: TGTGCCAGCAGCTTAGTCCGGGACAGGGTTGAGCAGTACTTC

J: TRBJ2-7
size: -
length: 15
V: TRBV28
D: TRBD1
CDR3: CASSQGGTGLYEQYF
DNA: TGTGCCAGCAGCCAAGGCGGGACAGGCCTCTACGAGCAGTACTTC

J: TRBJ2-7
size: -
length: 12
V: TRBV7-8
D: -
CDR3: CASSSRSYEQYF
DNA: TGTGCCAGCAGCTCGCGATCCTACGAGCAGTACTTC

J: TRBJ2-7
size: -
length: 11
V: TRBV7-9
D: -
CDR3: CASRTVPEQYF
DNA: TGTGCCAGCAGGACAGTTCCCGAGCAGTACTTC

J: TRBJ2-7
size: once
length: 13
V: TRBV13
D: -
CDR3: CASRGGPSYEQYF
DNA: TGTGCCAGCAGGGGGGGACCGTCCTACGAGCAGTACTTC

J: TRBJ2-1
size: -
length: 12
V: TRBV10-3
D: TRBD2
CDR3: CAIRGGDNEQFF
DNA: TGTGCCATCAGGGGAGGGGACAATGAGCAGTTCTTC

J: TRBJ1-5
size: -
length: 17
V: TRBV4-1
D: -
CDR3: CASSQGDMGGSNQPQHF
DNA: TGCGCCAGCAGCCAAGGTGATATGGGAGGGAGCAATCAGCCCCAGCATTTT

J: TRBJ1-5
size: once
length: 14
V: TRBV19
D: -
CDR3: CATRTLYSNQPQHF
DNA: TGTGCCACCAGGACACTCTATAGCAATCAGCCCCAGCATTTT

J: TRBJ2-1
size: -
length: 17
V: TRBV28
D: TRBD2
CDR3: CASSPRHYRGGPREQFF
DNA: TGTGCCAGCAGTCCCCGGCACTATCGGGGGGGGCCGAGGGAGCAGTTCTTC

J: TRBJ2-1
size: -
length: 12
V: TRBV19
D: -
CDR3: CASSIGYNGQFF
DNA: TGTGCCAGTAGTATAGGGTACAATGGGCAGTTCTTC

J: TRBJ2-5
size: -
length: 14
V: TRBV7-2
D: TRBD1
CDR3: CATEGDRGLKTQYF
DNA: TGTGCCACAGAGGGCGACAGGGGGCTGAAGACCCAGTACTTC

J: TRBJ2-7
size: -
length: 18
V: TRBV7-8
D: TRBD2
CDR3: CASSLGLAGGPSSYEQYF
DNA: TGTGCCAGCAGCTTAGGACTAGCGGGAGGCCCAAGCTCCTACGAGCAGTACTTC

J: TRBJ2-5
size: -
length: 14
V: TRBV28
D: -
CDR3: CASSLEGPGETQYF
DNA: TGTGCCAGCAGTTTGGAGGGGCCGGGAGAGACCCAGTACTTC

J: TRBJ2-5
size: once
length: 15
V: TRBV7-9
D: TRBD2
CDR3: CSSSLLAGGGETQYF
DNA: TGTTCCAGCAGCTTACTAGCGGGAGGGGGAGAGACCCAGTACTTC

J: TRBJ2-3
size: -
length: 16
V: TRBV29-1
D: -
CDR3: CSPRRFDPRGSDTQYF
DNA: TGCAGCCCTCGGAGGTTCGACCCCAGGGGATCAGATACGCAGTATTTT

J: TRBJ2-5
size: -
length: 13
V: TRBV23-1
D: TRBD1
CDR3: CASSQRDRGFQYF
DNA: TGCGCCAGCAGTCAAAGGGACAGGGGCTTCCAGTACTTC

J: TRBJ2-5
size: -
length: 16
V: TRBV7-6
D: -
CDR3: CASSLGQKTRQETQYF
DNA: TGTGCCAGCAGCTTAGGACAGAAAACCCGTCAAGAGACCCAGTACTTC

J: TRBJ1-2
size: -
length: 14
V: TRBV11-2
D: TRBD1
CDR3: CASSYAGGNYGYTF
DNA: TGTGCCAGCAGCTACGCAGGGGGGAACTATGGCTACACCTTC

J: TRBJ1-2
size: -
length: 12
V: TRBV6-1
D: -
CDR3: CASSRGNYGYTF
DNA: TGTGCCAGCAGCAGGGGAAACTATGGCTACACCTTC

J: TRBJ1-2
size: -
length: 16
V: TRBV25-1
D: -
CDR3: CASSESEGGANYGYTF
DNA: TGTGCCAGCAGTGAATCAGAAGGGGGAGCTAACTATGGCTACACCTTC

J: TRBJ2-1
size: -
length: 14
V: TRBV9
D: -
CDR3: CASSAMTTYNEQFF
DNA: TGTGCCAGCAGCGCAATGACTACTTACAATGAGCAGTTCTTC

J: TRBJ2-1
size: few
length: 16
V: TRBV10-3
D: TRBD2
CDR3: CAISDGTSGISSGQFF
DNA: TGTGCCATCAGTGACGGGACTAGCGGGATTTCCAGCGGGCAGTTCTTC

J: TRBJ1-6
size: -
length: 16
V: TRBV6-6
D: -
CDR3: CASSWESGKLNSPLHF
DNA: TGTGCCAGCAGTTGGGAGTCCGGGAAACTGAATTCACCCCTCCACTTT